This T cell receptor beta chain was captured in a study of blood T cell repertoires in COVID-19. Study overall: Donors in the United States, Italy and Spain gave samples during acute or convalescent COVID-19. T cells, B-cell-depleted T cells, or PBMCs supplied cDNA or gDNA.

Libraries were prepared by immunoSEQ multiplex PCR; TCRdb keeps only in-frame clonotypes and omits some of them. The sample records approximately 140,000 clones, around 82% being singletons. The V segment lost 5 bases and the J segment 3 bases; nucleotides outside the gene matches: 3. The CDR3 is 14 amino acids. Germline V CDR1 and CDR2: SGHAT, FQNNGV. Sequenced material: peripheral blood. The TCR originated in a man aged 60-69 years with active or convalescent COVID-19. The gene calls are TRBV11-2 and TRBJ2-3; TRBD1 matches at 9 bases. Here the CDR3 reads CASSLDRGTDTQYF. CDR3 in DNA: TGTGCCAGCAGCCTTGACAGGGGGACAGATACGCAGTATTTT. Full variable domain (missing parts from reference TRBV11-2 and TRBJ2-3): EAGVAQSPRYKIIEKRQSVAFWCNPISGHATLYWYQQILGQGPKLLIQFQNNGVVDDSQLPKDRFSAERLKGVDSTLKIQPAKLEDSAVYLCASSLDRGTDTQYFGPGTRLTVL.